The 25 T cell receptor beta chains below all came from one sample that was sequenced in a study of early T cells in non-severe SARS-CoV-2 infection. TCRdb reanalysed the 5' RACE reads using MiXCR and keeps one entry per CDR3 protein. The table has 65,000 to 70,000 distinct CDR3 sequences, 10% to 15% seen once; the top ten hold less than 2%. Sequenced input: whole blood. The receptor source for this set is an adult who was a healthcare worker with PCR-confirmed SARS-CoV-2 infection or an uninfected control (not recorded which).

This clonotype was recorded many times. The gene calls are TRBV20-1 and TRBJ2-5; D is ambiguous. The germline CDR1 and CDR2 sequences are DFQATT and SNEGSKA (reference sequence). This CDR3 comprises 14 residues. The V end was cut by 0 bases, the J end by 5 bases, with 13 bases between. CDR3 coding DNA: TGCAGTGCTAGAGATTGGTCAGGCGGTGAGACCCAGTACTTC. This gives the protein CSARDWSGGETQYF.

The rearrangement links TRBV29-1 to TRBJ2-3; D is possibly TRBD1 (5 bases). V lost 4 bases and J lost 2, with 10 bases in between. Germline V gives CDR1 SQVTM, CDR2 ANQGSEA. This CDR3 contains 13 residues. CDR3 loop: CSVVGRATDTQYF. The CDR3 coding sequence is TGCAGCGTTGTAGGCAGGGCCACAGATACGCAGTATTTT.

The J gene is TRBJ2-3, the V gene TRBV5-1, with a tentative D call TRBD2 (7 bases). V lost 7 bases, J lost 5 bases, and 17 bases lay in between. The V gene's germline CDR1 is SGHRS and CDR2 YFSETQ. CDR3 length: 14 amino acids. CDR3 nucleotide sequence: TGCGCCAGCTCGCCCTGGGGGGGCCAAGATACGCAGTATTTT. Residues: CASSPWGGQDTQYF.

This clonotype appeared a few times. V gene TRBV2 combines with J gene TRBJ1-1; TRBD1 might be the D (5 bases). This CDR3 has 10 amino acids. CDR1 and CDR2 (germline): SNHLY, FYNNEI. Trimming took off 9 bases at V and 6 bases at J, with 8 bases between the two ends. In nucleotides, the CDR3 is TGTGCCAGACAGGTTTCTGAAGCTTTCTTT. This gives the protein CARQVSEAFF.

The rearrangement links TRBV29-1 to TRBJ1-2, with 7 nucleotides matching TRBD1. V was clipped by 5 bases and J by 5 bases; unmatched bases: 11. The CDR3 extends over 14 amino acids. Germline-derived CDR1 and CDR2 are SQVTM and ANQGSEA. As DNA, the CDR3 is TGCAGCGTTTACCCCCGGGCAGGGGGGTATGGCTACACCTTC. It codes for CSVYPRAGGYGYTF. The full variable domain, in which reference TRBV29-1 and TRBJ1-2 provide the parts outside the CDR3, is SAVISQKPSRDICQRGTSLTIQCQVDSQVTMMFWYRQQPGQSLTLIATANQGSEATYESGFVIDKFPISRPNLTFSTLTVSNMSPEDSSIYLCSVYPRAGGYGYTFGSGTRLTVV.

This clonotype was counted ten times or more. At one end the junction does not follow the germline gene, possibly because of a read error. V is TRBV7-7 and J is TRBJ2-2; unclear D gene. Germline assignment: CDR1 SSHAT and CDR2 FNYEAQ (reference sequence). The CDR3 has 13 amino acids. Here the CDR3 reads CASSFGDTGELFF. CDR3 sequence (DNA): TGTGCTAGCAGCTTTGGGGACACCGGGGAGCTGTTTTTT.

This clonotype came up many times. The chain is built from TRBV19 and TRBJ2-7, with D unclear. Deletions cut 3 bases from V and 1 base from J, with 7 bases between. Per germline, CDR1 LNHDA and CDR2 SQIVND (reference sequence). The CDR3 is made up of 13 amino acids. CDR3 amino acids: CASSMVGSYEQYF. Here the CDR3 DNA reads TGTGCCAGTAGTATGGTAGGTTCCTACGAGCAGTACTTC.

This clonotype was seen a handful of times. The chain uses TRBV12-3 or TRBV12-4 and TRBJ2-3, with D perhaps TRBD2 (6 bases). Trimming cost V 7 bases and J 6 bases, with 17 bases left between them. The CDR3 runs to 14 residues. CDR3 residues: CASNAGRAADTQYF. CDR3 nucleotides: TGTGCCAGCAATGCGGGACGGGCCGCCGATACGCAGTATTTT.

The sample holds a few counts of this clonotype. J is TRBJ2-3 and V is TRBV6-1, with a weak D call TRBD2 (6 bases). The V gene's germline CDR1 is MNHNS and CDR2 SASEGT. The CDR3 has 14 amino acids. Trimming shortened V by 3 bases and J by 1 base, and 8 bases separated the two germline ends. In DNA, the CDR3 is TGTGCCAGCAGTGAGGAGGGGCGCACAGATACGCAGTATTTT. Translation gives CASSEEGRTDTQYF.

Many counts were recorded for this clonotype. The CDR3 region is CASSLIRGNEQFF. For the CDR3, the DNA is TGTGCCAGCAGCTTAATAAGGGGGAATGAGCAGTTCTTC. The chain is built from TRBV7-2 and TRBJ2-1; weak D call: TRBD1 (6 bases). Trimming removed 2 bases from V and 7 bases from J, with 9 bases in between. The V gene's germline CDR1 is SGHTA and CDR2 FQGNSA. The CDR3 runs 13 residues. Complete variable domain (other parts from reference TRBV7-2 and TRBJ2-1): GAGVSQSPSNKVTEKGKDVELRCDPISGHTALYWYRQSLGQGLEFLIYFQGNSAPDKSGLPSDRFSAERTGGSVSTLTIQRTQQEDSAVYLCASSLIRGNEQFFGPGTRLTVL.

This clonotype was counted between two and nine times. V usage is TRBV12-3 or TRBV12-4 and J usage is TRBJ2-3; weak D call: TRBD2 (7 bases). The V end lost 8 bases, the J end lost 0 bases, and 18 bases lay between the germline ends. The CDR3 loop spans 16 amino acids. CDR3 sequence: CASSPFAGASTDTQYF. CDR3 nucleotides: TGTGCCAGCTCCCCCTTCGCGGGGGCTAGCACAGATACGCAGTATTTT.

This clonotype was seen repeatedly, ten times or more. J is TRBJ1-4 and V is TRBV18; D is uncertain. CDR3 length: 11 amino acids. CDR1 KGHSH and CDR2 LQKENI come from the germline V gene. The V gene lost 4 bases and the J gene lost 5 bases, with 2 bases spanning the gap. The CDR3 loop reads CASSLNEKLFF. DNA of the CDR3: TGTGCCAGCTCACTAAATGAAAAACTGTTTTTT. Complete variable domain (other parts from reference TRBV18 and TRBJ1-4): NAGVMQNPRHLVRRRGQEARLRCSPMKGHSHVYWYRQLPEEGLKFMVYLQKENIIDESGMPKERFSAEFPKEGPSILRIQQVVRGDSAAYFCASSLNEKLFFGSGTQLSVL.

This clonotype was seen a few times. V is TRBV3-1 and J is TRBJ1-2, with 9 bases identical to TRBD1. The CDR3 extends over 15 amino acids. Trimming at V came to 4 bases and at J to 7 bases, leaving 10 bases not matched to a gene. Germline-derived CDR1 and CDR2 are LGHDT and YNNKEL (reference sequence). CDR3 in DNA: TGTGCCAGCAGCCCCCTCATAGACAGGGGGAGTGGCTACACCTTC. Translation gives CASSPLIDRGSGYTF.

The genes are TRBV5-6 and TRBJ1-1; D might be TRBD1 (6 bases). The CDR3 runs 14 residues. Trimming removed 4 bases at V and 4 bases at J, with 14 bases between. Germline values: CDR1 SGHDT, CDR2 YYEEEE. The CDR3 sequence: CASSPGHWGTEAFF. The CDR3 DNA reads as TGTGCCAGCAGCCCGGGACACTGGGGCACTGAAGCTTTCTTT.

This clonotype was seen repeatedly, ten times or more. The rearrangement joins TRBV12-3 or TRBV12-4 to TRBJ2-2; D possibly corresponds to TRBD1 (6 bases). This CDR3 has 12 amino acids. Deletions cut 9 bases from V and 4 bases from J, with 9 bases between. CDR3: CASTGFTGELFF. In DNA form, the CDR3 reads TGTGCCAGTACAGGGTTCACCGGGGAGCTGTTTTTT.

This chain links TRBV29-1 with TRBJ2-1, with 15 positions matching TRBD2. The germline V gene has CDR1 SQVTM and CDR2 ANQGSEA. J gave up 3 bases and V 8 bases, and 8 bases lay outside the gene matches. The CDR3 consists of 16 residues. Here the CDR3 DNA reads TGCAGCCTCTGGACTAGCGGGGGGGCTTTCTACAATGAGCAGTTCTTC. Its protein is CSLWTSGGAFYNEQFF.

J is TRBJ1-1 and V is TRBV18; 9 bases fit TRBD1. CDR1 and CDR2 from the germline V gene are KGHSH and LQKENI. The CDR3 is made up of 18 amino acids. V shed 1 base, J shed 1 base, and the junction held 10 bases outside the gene matches. CDR3 protein: CASSPRGAQGARNTEAFF. The CDR3 DNA reads as TGTGCCAGCTCACCACGTGGGGCACAGGGGGCAAGGAACACTGAAGCTTTCTTT.

The chain combines TRBV6-5 with TRBJ2-7; no clear D gene. Germline V lookup: CDR1 MNHEY, CDR2 SVGAGI. The CDR3 has 16 amino acids. V was cut by 6 bases and J by 5 bases, with 23 bases left in between. The CDR3 region has the DNA TGTGCCAGCAGCCTCCAATTCCCCCCCGACTTGGACGAGCAGTACTTC. This translates into CASSLQFPPDLDEQYF.

Worth noting for this clonotype: One base away lies a much larger clone, so this may be a sequencing read error. The chain recombines TRBV5-6 with TRBJ1-1, with D uncertain. The V and J ends lost 0 bases and 1 base respectively, with 4 bases between them. From germline, CDR1 is SGHDT and CDR2 YYEEEE. The CDR3 extends over 13 amino acids. Here the CDR3 reads CASSLGANTEAFF. CDR3 sequence (DNA): TGTGCCAGCAGCTTGGGGGCGAACACTGAAGCTTTCTTT.

This clonotype appeared many times. The chain combines TRBV2 with TRBJ1-6, with 7 bases aligning to TRBD1. The germline V gene encodes CDR1 SNHLY and CDR2 FYNNEI. The CDR3 sequence is 16 residues long. V was pared by 9 bases and J by 0 bases, with 8 bases of the junction left unmatched. The CDR3 nucleotides are TGTGCCAGAAACACAGGGGTGAGCTCCTATAATTCACCCCTCCACTTT. Translating it yields CARNTGVSSYNSPLHF.

The table lists this clonotype with many counts. This chain uses TRBV11-3 with TRBJ2-3; no clear D. The CDR3 length is 19 residues. Trimming shortened V by 5 bases and J by 0 bases, and 24 bases separated the two germline ends. The germline V gene has CDR1 SGHNT and CDR2 YENEEA. Written as DNA, the CDR3 is TGTGCCAGCAGCACTACAAGGCCGGTTGACCCCTTTAGCACAGATACGCAGTATTTT. As protein: CASSTTRPVDPFSTDTQYF.

This chain joins TRBV25-1 and TRBJ2-2; unclear D gene. The CDR3 runs 12 residues. The V and J ends lost 3 bases and 6 bases respectively, with 5 bases between them. Germline V CDR1 and CDR2: MGHDK, SYGVNS. CDR3 residues: CASSDMAGELFF. Here the CDR3 DNA reads TGTGCCAGCAGTGATATGGCCGGGGAGCTGTTTTTT. Based on the CDR3 plus reference TRBV25-1 and TRBJ2-2, the full variable domain is EADIYQTPRYLVIGTGKKITLECSQTMGHDKMYWYQQDPGMELHLIHYSYGVNSTEKGDLSSESTVSRIRTEHFPLTLESARPSHTSQYLCASSDMAGELFFGEGSRLTVL.

The sample holds many counts of this clonotype. The chain couples TRBV7-9 to TRBJ1-4; TRBD1 agrees at 9 bases. CDR3 length equals 15 residues. V dropped 3 bases and J dropped 8; count of bases not matched to a gene: 7. CDR1 is SEHNR and CDR2 is FQNEAQ in the germline V gene (reference sequence). The chain's CDR3 is CASSFAGQGREKLFF. The CDR3 DNA sequence: TGTGCCAGCAGCTTCGCTGGACAGGGGCGCGAAAAACTGTTTTTT.

The chain's CDR3 is CASSLSGGRNEKLFF. In DNA form, the CDR3 reads TGTGCCAGCAGCTTATCGGGGGGCCGCAATGAAAAACTGTTTTTT. The rearrangement links TRBV7-3 to TRBJ1-4, with D possibly TRBD1 on 6 matching bases. The V gene's germline CDR1 is SGHTA and CDR2 FQGTGA. The CDR3 has 15 amino acids. The V gene lost 2 bases and the J gene lost 5 bases, with 12 bases spanning the gap. Complete variable domain (other parts from reference TRBV7-3 and TRBJ1-4): GAGVSQTPSNKVTEKGKYVELRCDPISGHTALYWYRQSLGQGPEFLIYFQGTGAADDSGLPNDRFFAVRPEGSVSTLKIQRTERGDSAVYLCASSLSGGRNEKLFFGSGTQLSVL.

This clonotype was picked up a small number of times. This sequence joins TRBV7-9 and TRBJ2-1; D may be TRBD2 (7 bases). The CDR3 runs to 18 residues. V was clipped by 5 bases and J by 7 bases, with 27 bases between them. The germline gives CDR1 SEHNR, CDR2 FQNEAQ (reference sequence). This CDR3 is CASSRGGGIPPKRNEQFF. In nucleotides, the CDR3 is TGTGCCAGCAGCCGGGGCGGGGGCATACCCCCGAAGAGGAATGAGCAGTTCTTC.